These T cell receptor beta chains were read from a single sample in a study of cytomegalovirus exposure and HLA in healthy donors. TCRdb keeps only in-frame clones here, not all; method: immunoSEQ multiplex PCR. The table records 100,000 to 150,000 clones, about 74% of them present only once. What was sequenced was PBMCs. These receptors were collected from a man aged 35 to 55 in good health and CMV-seropositive. Each CDR3 is given with its conserved first and last residue. A D gene is named only where the DNA matches it firmly. The size field is filled for only some rows; it gives once, few, many or a size class.

cdr3_aa: CASSLWEGNTEAFF; cdr3_nt: TGTGCCAGCAGCTTATGGGAGGGGAACACTGAAGCTTTCTTT; v_call: TRBV7-9; j_call: TRBJ1-1; clone_size: NA; d_call: NA
cdr3_aa: CSVEPRPREAFF; cdr3_nt: TGCAGCGTTGAACCTCGCCCACGGGAAGCTTTCTTT; v_call: TRBV29-1; j_call: TRBJ1-1; clone_size: few; d_call: NA
cdr3_aa: CASSIVGTNSNQPQHF; cdr3_nt: TGTGCCAGTAGTATAGTTGGGACAAATAGCAATCAGCCCCAGCATTTT; v_call: TRBV19; j_call: TRBJ1-5; clone_size: few; d_call: NA
cdr3_aa: CASSPRWPGALEAFF; cdr3_nt: TGTGCCAGCAGCCCTCGGTGGCCAGGGGCCCTTGAAGCTTTCTTT; v_call: TRBV5-6; j_call: TRBJ1-1; clone_size: NA; d_call: NA
cdr3_aa: CAWRASGGSDTQYF; cdr3_nt: TGTGCCTGGAGAGCTAGCGGGGGGTCAGATACGCAGTATTTT; v_call: TRBV30; j_call: TRBJ2-3; clone_size: NA; d_call: TRBD2
cdr3_aa: CASSLDRVRYGYTF; cdr3_nt: TGTGCCAGCAGCTTAGACAGGGTGAGGTATGGCTACACCTTC; v_call: TRBV7-8; j_call: TRBJ1-2; clone_size: NA; d_call: NA
cdr3_aa: CASRFIGTDTQYF; cdr3_nt: TGTGCCAGTAGATTTATAGGCACAGATACGCAGTATTTT; v_call: TRBV19; j_call: TRBJ2-3; clone_size: few; d_call: NA
cdr3_aa: CASSRDTSTDTQYF; cdr3_nt: TGTGCCAGCAGCCGGGACACTAGCACAGATACGCAGTATTTT; v_call: TRBV9; j_call: TRBJ2-3; clone_size: NA; d_call: NA
cdr3_aa: CAWDRNTEAFF; cdr3_nt: TGTGCCTGGGACAGGAACACTGAAGCTTTCTTT; v_call: TRBV30; j_call: TRBJ1-1; clone_size: NA; d_call: NA
cdr3_aa: CASSSRLRAGYEQYF; cdr3_nt: TGTGCCAGCAGTTCTCGGTTGAGGGCAGGCTACGAGCAGTACTTC; v_call: TRBV28; j_call: TRBJ2-7; clone_size: NA; d_call: NA
cdr3_aa: CASSLGPGSNQPQHF; cdr3_nt: TGTGCCAGCAGCTTGGGCCCAGGTAGCAATCAGCCCCAGCATTTT; v_call: TRBV5-4; j_call: TRBJ1-5; clone_size: NA; d_call: NA
cdr3_aa: CASSWSQKNEKLFF; cdr3_nt: TGTGCCAGCAGCTGGAGCCAGAAGAATGAAAAACTGTTTTTT; v_call: TRBV7-9; j_call: TRBJ1-4; clone_size: once; d_call: NA
cdr3_aa: CASSRQGQGTEAFF; cdr3_nt: TGTGCCAGTAGTAGACAGGGCCAGGGCACTGAAGCTTTCTTT; v_call: TRBV19; j_call: TRBJ1-1; clone_size: NA; d_call: TRBD1
cdr3_aa: CASSQNYRGGYTF; cdr3_nt: TGTGCCAGCAGCCAAAACTACAGGGGTGGCTACACCTTC; v_call: TRBV14; j_call: TRBJ1-2; clone_size: few; d_call: TRBD1
cdr3_aa: CASSGLAVNTGELFF; cdr3_nt: TGTGCCAGCTCCGGTCTAGCGGTGAACACCGGGGAGCTGTTTTTT; v_call: TRBV27; j_call: TRBJ2-2; clone_size: NA; d_call: TRBD2
cdr3_aa: CASSLGGIEYGYTF; cdr3_nt: TGTGCCAGCAGTCTTGGGGGCATAGAATATGGCTACACCTTC; v_call: TRBV28; j_call: TRBJ1-2; clone_size: few; d_call: NA
cdr3_aa: CASSIGGAGTEAFF; cdr3_nt: TGCGCCAGCTCAATTGGGGGCGCGGGTACTGAAGCTTTCTTT; v_call: TRBV10-1; j_call: TRBJ1-1; clone_size: few; d_call: NA
cdr3_aa: CASSVASDRGYTF; cdr3_nt: TGTGCCAGCAGCGTAGCCAGCGATCGTGGCTACACCTTC; v_call: TRBV9; j_call: TRBJ1-2; clone_size: NA; d_call: NA
cdr3_aa: CASSLQLATTYEQYF; cdr3_nt: TGTGCCAGCAGCTTACAATTAGCGACTACTTACGAGCAGTACTTC; v_call: TRBV7-6; j_call: TRBJ2-7; clone_size: NA; d_call: NA
cdr3_aa: CASSVGTGDIPNYGYTF; cdr3_nt: TGTGCCAGCAGCGTAGGGACAGGAGATATTCCTAACTATGGCTACACCTTC; v_call: TRBV9; j_call: TRBJ1-2; clone_size: few; d_call: TRBD1
cdr3_aa: CAWSNVGEQYF; cdr3_nt: TGTGCCTGGTCTAATGTCGGCGAGCAGTACTTC; v_call: TRBV30; j_call: TRBJ2-7; clone_size: once; d_call: NA
cdr3_aa: CASSLVAGGTDTQYF; cdr3_nt: TGTGCCAGCAGCTTGGTAGCGGGGGGCACAGATACGCAGTATTTT; v_call: TRBV7-9; j_call: TRBJ2-3; clone_size: NA; d_call: TRBD2
cdr3_aa: CASSYPGADTQYF; cdr3_nt: TGTGCCAGCAGCTATCCAGGGGCAGATACGCAGTATTTT; v_call: TRBV7-9; j_call: TRBJ2-3; clone_size: NA; d_call: NA
cdr3_aa: CASSLNSADQPQHF; cdr3_nt: TGTGCCAGCAGCCTAAACAGTGCCGATCAGCCCCAGCATTTT; v_call: TRBV28; j_call: TRBJ1-5; clone_size: NA; d_call: NA
cdr3_aa: CASSSLQGPRFLSLHF; cdr3_nt: TGTGCCAGCAGTTCATTGCAGGGGCCCCGTTTTTTATCCCTCCACTTT; v_call: TRBV6-5; j_call: TRBJ1-6; clone_size: few; d_call: NA
cdr3_aa: CASTYGGGACEQYF; cdr3_nt: TGTGCCAGCACGTATGGCGGGGGGGCTTGCGAGCAGTACTTC; v_call: TRBV2; j_call: TRBJ2-7; clone_size: NA; d_call: TRBD2
cdr3_aa: CAISGTAGARAEAFF; cdr3_nt: TGTGCCATCAGTGGTACGGCGGGGGCTCGAGCTGAAGCTTTCTTT; v_call: TRBV10-3; j_call: TRBJ1-1; clone_size: NA; d_call: NA
cdr3_aa: CASSLYRYEAFF; cdr3_nt: TGTGCCAGCAGCTTGTACAGGTACGAAGCTTTCTTT; v_call: TRBV5-6; j_call: TRBJ1-1; clone_size: NA; d_call: NA
cdr3_aa: CASRGGQVAYGYTF; cdr3_nt: TGTGCCAGCAGGGGAGGACAGGTTGCCTATGGCTACACTTTC; v_call: TRBV2; j_call: TRBJ1-2; clone_size: NA; d_call: TRBD1
cdr3_aa: CASSPNTGYEQYF; cdr3_nt: TGTGCCAGCAGCCCTAACACAGGCTACGAGCAGTACTTC; v_call: TRBV9; j_call: TRBJ2-7; clone_size: few; d_call: NA
cdr3_aa: CASSPQGGERTEAFF; cdr3_nt: TGTGCCAGCTCACCACAGGGGGGGGAGAGGACTGAAGCTTTCTTT; v_call: TRBV18; j_call: TRBJ1-1; clone_size: NA; d_call: NA
cdr3_aa: CASSLMASEVYEQYF; cdr3_nt: TGTGCCAGCAGCTTAATGGCTAGCGAGGTATACGAGCAGTACTTC; v_call: TRBV7-2; j_call: TRBJ2-7; clone_size: NA; d_call: NA
cdr3_aa: CASRTDSAEAFF; cdr3_nt: TGTGCCAGCAGAACGGACAGCGCTGAAGCTTTCTTT; v_call: TRBV5-6; j_call: TRBJ1-1; clone_size: once; d_call: NA